These 26 T cell receptor beta chains were all obtained from the same sample, sequenced in a study of T cell responses to AZD1222 COVID-19 vaccine. TCRdb's table, derived via immunoSEQ multiplex PCR, lists solely in-frame clones and lacks some. The sample shows roughly 180,000 clones, 80% to 90% of them seen only once. This specimen consisted of peripheral blood, obtained on day 0 of AZD1222 vaccination. Receptors were obtained from an adult in good health.

This clone has only a few counts. This chain connects TRBV5-4 to TRBJ1-1; 7 nucleotides align to TRBD1. Germline CDR1 and CDR2: SGHNT and YYREEE (reference sequence). Germline trimming cut 2 bases from V and 5 bases from J; bases unmatched to any gene: 15. The CDR3 runs to 17 residues. The CDR3 coding sequence is TGTGCCAGCAGCTTTGGGATAGGACAGGCCAAGGGGACTGAAGCTTTCTTT. Protein: CASSFGIGQAKGTEAFF.

The V gene is TRBV19, the J gene TRBJ2-2; D ambiguous. Germline V gene data show CDR1 as LNHDA and CDR2 as SQIVND (reference sequence). This CDR3 is built from 14 residues. Trimming pared 3 bases from V and 1 base from J, leaving 6 bases between. DNA for the CDR3: TGTGCCAGTAGTATGCACCGGAACACCGGGGAGCTGTTTTTT. Translated, it gives CASSMHRNTGELFF. Full variable domain (rest looked up from reference TRBV19 and TRBJ2-2): DGGITQSPKYLFRKEGQNVTLSCEQNLNHDAMYWYRQDPGQGLRLIYYSQIVNDFQKGDIAEGYSVSREKKESFPLTVTSAQKNPTAFYLCASSMHRNTGELFFGEGSRLTVL.

This clone was seen a single time. V usage is TRBV4-1 and J usage is TRBJ2-2; D is perhaps TRBD1 (6 bases). Trimming removed 0 bases at V and 0 bases at J, with 14 bases between. The CDR3 has 18 amino acids. Germline V gene sequence: CDR1 MGHRA, CDR2 YSYEKL. Written as DNA, the CDR3 is TGCGCCAGCAGCCAAGACCGACGAGGGGGTTCGAACACCGGGGAGCTGTTTTTT. Residues: CASSQDRRGGSNTGELFF.

On this clone: The junction and the germline gene differ at one end; a read error may be behind it. The chain links TRBV9 to TRBJ1-4, with 8 bases fitting TRBD1. The germline V gene has CDR1 SGDLS and CDR2 YYNGEE. This CDR3 contains 15 residues. The CDR3 region is CANSTGTGDKEKLFF. As DNA, the CDR3 is TGTGCCAACAGCACCGGGACAGGCGACAAAGAAAAACTGTTTTTT.

J is TRBJ2-2 and V is TRBV24-1, with D possibly matching TRBD1 (6 bases). The CDR3 totals 15 residues. Per germline, CDR1 KGHDR and CDR2 SFDVKD. The V gene lost 3 bases and the J gene lost 5 bases, with 12 bases spanning the gap. CDR3 amino acids: CATSDAAGVTGELFF. The CDR3 nucleotides are TGTGCCACCAGTGATGCAGCAGGGGTTACCGGGGAGCTGTTTTTT.

The chain employs TRBV7-3 and TRBJ2-1; D possibly corresponds to TRBD2 (7 bases). The CDR3 sequence is 14 residues long. Trimming left V 1 base short and J 9 bases short, with 13 bases between. Germline loops: CDR1 SGHTA, CDR2 FQGTGA. DNA for the CDR3: TGTGCCAGCAGCTTAAGTGGGGGGGCCGGTGAGCAGTTCTTC. This encodes CASSLSGGAGEQFF.

The V gene is TRBV5-6, the J gene TRBJ2-2; no clear D gene. CDR1 is SGHDT, CDR2 YYEEEE, per germline. Trimming shortened V by 0 bases and J by 0 bases, and 3 bases separated the two germline ends. The CDR3 spans 14 residues. This CDR3 is CASSLGANTGELFF. The CDR3 nucleotides are TGTGCCAGCAGCTTGGGCGCGAACACCGGGGAGCTGTTTTTT.

V usage is TRBV30 and J usage is TRBJ1-2, with a possible D match to TRBD1 (5 bases). The CDR3 has 15 residues. The V end was cut by 0 bases, the J end by 3 bases, with 14 bases between. The germline CDR1 and CDR2 sequences are GTSNPN and SVGIG (reference sequence). Here the CDR3 reads CAWSVQGREDYGYTF. CDR3 sequence (DNA): TGTGCCTGGAGTGTCCAGGGCAGGGAGGACTATGGCTACACCTTC. Based on the CDR3 plus reference TRBV30 and TRBJ1-2, the full variable domain is SQTIHQWPATLVQPVGSPLSLECTVEGTSNPNLYWYRQAAGRGLQLLFYSVGIGQISSEVPQNLSASRPQDRQFILSSKKLLLSDSGFYLCAWSVQGREDYGYTFGSGTRLTVV.

The chain is built from TRBV14 and TRBJ1-3; possible D gene TRBD1, 5 bases. The CDR3 consists of 17 residues. The germline CDR1 and CDR2 sequences are SGHDN and FVKESK. Deletions cut 2 bases from V and 0 bases from J, with 14 bases between. CDR3 residues: CASSQISGSPSGNTIYF. CDR3 bases: TGTGCCAGCAGCCAAATTTCAGGGAGTCCCTCTGGAAACACCATATATTTT.

The chain uses TRBV10-3 and TRBJ2-7, with D perhaps matching TRBD2 (6 bases). V was clipped by 4 bases and J by 2 bases, with 18 bases between them. The CDR3 loop spans 16 amino acids. Germline CDR1 reads ENHRY; CDR2 reads SYGVKD. Here the CDR3 DNA reads TGTGCCATCAGTGCGGGGTTGGGGGGTCGCCCCTACGAGCAGTACGTC. This codes for CAISAGLGGRPYEQYV.

This sequence joins TRBV7-9 and TRBJ2-1; 8 nucleotides align to TRBD1. The V gene's germline CDR1 is SEHNR and CDR2 FQNEAQ (reference sequence). V trimming: 5 bases; J trimming: 5 bases; junction bases outside the gene matches: 11. The CDR3 sequence is 16 residues long. CDR3 DNA sequence: TGTGCCAGCAGCCAACCCCCAGGGGGCGTCGACAATGAGCAGTTCTTC. Protein: CASSQPPGGVDNEQFF.

The chain links TRBV5-4 to TRBJ2-6; D perhaps matches TRBD2 (6 bases). This CDR3 has 16 amino acids. V was trimmed by 4 bases and J by 0 bases, leaving 11 bases between them. Germline-derived CDR1 and CDR2 are SGHNT and YYREEE (reference sequence). The CDR3 DNA reads TGTGCCAGCAGCCCCGGAGGGAACTCTGGGGCCAACGTCCTGACTTTC. As protein: CASSPGGNSGANVLTF.

DNA of the CDR3: TGTGCCAGCAGCTTGGCCGGGGGTCAGCCCCAGCATTTT. Amino acid sequence: CASSLAGGQPQHF. The chain has TRBV5-4 and TRBJ1-5; a possible D gene is TRBD1 (5 bases). The CDR3 contains 13 residues. The germline V and J ends were trimmed by 0 bases and 6 bases, with 7 bases remaining between them. The germline V gene encodes CDR1 SGHNT and CDR2 YYREEE (reference sequence).

The chain couples TRBV10-3 to TRBJ1-1; 11 nucleotides match TRBD1. This CDR3 spans 16 amino acids. CDR1 ENHRY and CDR2 SYGVKD come from the germline V gene. V gave up 6 bases and J gave up 4 bases; unmatched junction bases: 10. CDR3 residues: CAIRGTGGPEATEAFF. Here the CDR3 DNA reads TGTGCCATCAGAGGGACAGGGGGGCCTGAAGCCACTGAAGCTTTCTTT.

The CDR3 is CATQRDRGTDTQYF. The CDR3 nucleotides are TGTGCCACCCAGCGGGACAGGGGCACAGATACGCAGTATTTT. The chain couples TRBV15 to TRBJ2-3, with 9 bases lining up with TRBD1. The CDR3 has 14 amino acids. Germline CDR1 LNHNV, CDR2 YYDKDF (reference sequence). V lost 8 bases to trimming and J lost 1 base; unmatched junction nucleotides: 4.

The chain has TRBV30 and TRBJ2-3, with TRBD1 matching 9 bases. The CDR3 consists of 15 residues. V lost 4 bases, J lost 2 bases, and 7 bases stayed unmatched. The germline V gene has CDR1 GTSNPN and CDR2 SVGIG (reference sequence). CDR3 sequence reads: CAWTRTGALTDTQYF. In DNA form, the CDR3 reads TGTGCCTGGACCCGGACAGGGGCCCTCACAGATACGCAGTATTTT.

This chain uses TRBV6-1 with TRBJ2-7, with D possibly TRBD1 on 5 matching bases. Germline V gives CDR1 MNHNS, CDR2 SASEGT. V was pared by 3 bases and J by 2 bases, with 11 bases between. The CDR3 contains 14 residues. For the CDR3, the DNA is TGTGCCAGCAGTGACGGACATGGACCCTACGAGCAGTACGTC. Its translation: CASSDGHGPYEQYV.

This chain uses TRBV6-1 with TRBJ2-5; weak D call: TRBD1 (6 bases). Germline V gene sequence: CDR1 MNHNS, CDR2 SASEGT. CDR3 length: 14 residues. V was trimmed by 1 base and J by 3 bases, leaving 9 bases between them. The CDR3 bases are TGTGCCAGCAGTGAAGGCCCAGGGGAAGAGACCCAGTACTTC. Its translation: CASSEGPGEETQYF.

This clone was detected only once. The chain joins TRBV2 to TRBJ1-1, with a tentative D call TRBD1 (5 bases). Germline CDR1 reads SNHLY; CDR2 reads FYNNEI. The CDR3 has 14 residues. V was cut by 6 bases and J by 0 bases, with 11 bases left in between. The CDR3 coding sequence is TGTGCCAGCAGAATCCAGACAGTGAACACTGAAGCTTTCTTT. Translation: CASRIQTVNTEAFF.

The chain links TRBV7-9 to TRBJ2-7, with D perhaps being TRBD1 or TRBD2 (5 bases each). V lost 4 bases and J lost 2, with 18 bases in between. CDR1 and CDR2 (germline): SEHNR, FQNEAQ (reference sequence). The CDR3 loop spans 16 amino acids. The CDR3 DNA reads as TGTGCCAGCAGCTCGGGACCTAATCAAGGACCCTACGAGCAGTACTTC. It yields the protein CASSSGPNQGPYEQYF.

The CDR3 protein is CSARPGDTQYF. CDR3 DNA sequence: TGCAGTGCTCGGCCAGGGGATACGCAGTATTTT. The chain links TRBV20-1 to TRBJ2-3; D possibly corresponds to TRBD1 (5 bases). The CDR3 totals 11 residues. The germline V gene has CDR1 DFQATT and CDR2 SNEGSKA (reference sequence). Trimming removed 5 bases at V and 6 bases at J, with 9 bases between.

The chain links TRBV6-1 to TRBJ2-1; D is uncertain. Per the germline V gene, CDR1 is MNHNS and CDR2 is SASEGT. This CDR3 comprises 11 residues. V lost 2 bases and J lost 7, with 3 bases in between. This chain's CDR3 is CASSELNEQFF. In nucleotides, the CDR3 is TGTGCCAGCAGTGAACTTAATGAGCAGTTCTTC.

This chain joins TRBV11-3 and TRBJ2-5, with D perhaps matching TRBD2 (6 bases). V was clipped by 2 bases and J by 2 bases, with 12 bases between them. This CDR3 comprises 15 residues. Germline values: CDR1 SGHNT, CDR2 YENEEA. The CDR3: CASSLSSGRQETQYF. The CDR3 DNA reads TGTGCCAGCAGCTTATCTTCAGGGAGGCAAGAGACCCAGTACTTC.

The CDR3 coding sequence is TGTGCCAGTAGTATAGGTTGGACTTCGAACACTGAAGCTTTCTTT. This sequence encodes CASSIGWTSNTEAFF. The chain uses TRBV19 and TRBJ1-1; D is ambiguous. From germline, CDR1 is LNHDA and CDR2 SQIVND (reference sequence). The CDR3 totals 15 residues. Trimming pared 1 base from V and 1 base from J, leaving 10 bases between.

The J gene is TRBJ2-5, the V gene TRBV28, with 7 nucleotides matching TRBD1. V gave up 7 bases and J gave up 2 bases; unmatched junction bases: 4. CDR1 is MDHEN, CDR2 SYDVKM, per germline. The CDR3 sequence is 13 residues long. CDR3 sequence: CASNPGQQETQYF. CDR3 coding DNA: TGTGCCAGCAATCCGGGACAGCAAGAGACCCAGTACTTC.

The chain employs TRBV5-1 and TRBJ1-5; TRBD1 matches 12 bases. This CDR3 spans 16 amino acids. Germline lookup yields CDR1 SGHRS and CDR2 YFSETQ. With V trimmed by 4 bases and J by 5 bases, 7 bases remained unmatched. The DNA for the CDR3 is TGCGCCAGCAGCGGTAACCGGGACAGGGGGCATCAGCCCCAGCATTTT. It is translated as CASSGNRDRGHQPQHF.